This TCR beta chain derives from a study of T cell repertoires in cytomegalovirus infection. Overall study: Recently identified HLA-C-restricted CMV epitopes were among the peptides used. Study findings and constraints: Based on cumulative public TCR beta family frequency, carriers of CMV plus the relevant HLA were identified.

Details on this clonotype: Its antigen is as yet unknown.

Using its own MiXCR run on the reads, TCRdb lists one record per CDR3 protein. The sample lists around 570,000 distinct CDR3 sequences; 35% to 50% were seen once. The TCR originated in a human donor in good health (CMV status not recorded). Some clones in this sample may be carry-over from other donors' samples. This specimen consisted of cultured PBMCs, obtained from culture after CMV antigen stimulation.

The CDR3 DNA follows: TGCGCCAGCAGCCAGGCACAGGGGGACATTCAGTACTTC. This codes for CASSQAQGDIQYF. V gene TRBV4-3 combines with J gene TRBJ2-4; the match to TRBD1 covers 8 bases. CDR1 and CDR2 from the germline V gene are LGHNA and YSLEER. Trimming at V came to 3 bases and at J to 8 bases, leaving 3 bases not matched to a gene. CDR3 length: 13 amino acids.